This TCR beta chain stems from a study of cytomegalovirus exposure and HLA in healthy donors. Background on the study: From HLA-typed donors, an early data release held approximately 85 million unique TCRs. Findings of the study overall: In a later analysis, TCR beta V- and J-gene trimming showed a link to a missense DCLRE1C variant. A few V segments could not be told apart, such as TRBV6-2 and TRBV6-3, and were left out. Reportedly, TCR beta sequences accurately predicted HLA-A and HLA-B alleles in most subjects.

On this clone: Its antigen is still unknown.

CDR3 length: 15 amino acids. Germline V gene lookup returns CDR1 SEHNR and CDR2 FQNEAQ (reference sequence). V dropped 4 bases and J dropped 1 base, with 10 bases sitting between them. Use of 60 Vbeta and 13 Jbeta primers characterized the PCR. Only in-frame clones appear in the TCRdb table, and some are missing; sequencing was by immunoSEQ multiplex PCR. The sample lists almost 70,000 clones, under 80% occurring once. Sequenced sample: PBMCs. The rearrangement joins TRBV7-9 to TRBJ1-4, with TRBD1 as a possible D gene (6 bases). The TCR sequence derives from a male donor in good health and CMV-seropositive. CDR3 DNA: TGTGCCAGCAGCTCAGAACAGGGAACTAATGAAAAACTGTTTTTT. This sequence encodes CASSSEQGTNEKLFF.